This T cell receptor (beta chain) was recorded in a study of Graves' ophthalmopathy and Graves' hyperthyroidism (dated by TCRdb to the late 2010s). Regarding the study in general: Stable hyperthyroidism was defined as no progression to ophthalmopathy within 18 months of follow-up. To explore V-J signatures that distinguish ophthalmopathy from hyperthyroidism, a discovery set of roughly 98 patients was enrolled, made up of some 41 with ophthalmopathy and roughly 55 with stable hyperthyroidism. An independent validation cohort was composed of 18 hyperthyroidism patients and around 16 patients who later progressed from hyperthyroidism to ophthalmopathy. In total, approximately 130 blood samples were TCR-sequenced: fewer than 50 ophthalmopathy, under 85 hyperthyroidism and about 17 hyperthyroidism-to-ophthalmopathy patients. T-cell repertoires of thyroid tissue and blood were compared in more than five hyperthyroidism patients. The study used TCR beta repertoire signatures to distinguish Graves' ophthalmopathy from Graves' hyperthyroidism and to predict progression to ophthalmopathy. Once sampling was done, hyperthyroidism patients were given methimazole at a starting dose of 30 mg daily, while ophthalmopathy patients were given high-dose intravenous methylprednisolone.

For repertoire sequencing, the TCR beta CDR3 regions were amplified from RNA transcripts. The first round was an RT-PCR using HTBI primers with the Qiagen OneStep RT-PCR kit, and this first round was followed by a second-round multiplex PCR, then size selection and purification. The libraries underwent paired-end sequencing with 100 bp reads on an Illumina HiSeq2000. Under the source paper's analysis protocol: SOAPnuke was used to process the reads, throwing out any read that had adapters, had uncalled bases, had a mean Phred below 15, or lacked an exact constant-primer or identifier match. COPE v1.2.5 was used to merge the high-quality paired reads. Each unique nucleotide sequence was defined as a clonotype, and clonotypes were aligned to IMGT TRB V, D and J references with MiTCR v1.1. The analysis was limited to V-J combinations with a frequency above 0.0001, which together covered more than 99% of repertoires. For each V-J combination, a TCR clonal expansion and chaos score was defined as F50 clonal expansion divided by the chaos observed in the TCRdist matrix. Features were reduced by Welch's t-statistics and random forest to around 13 V-J combinations, which fed a naive Bayes classifier. The similarity between thyroid and blood repertoires was quantified using the Morisita-Horn index. TCRdb cleaned the public reads at Q25 with fastp, built clones with MiXCR and kept in-frame beta chains. Each entry is one CDR3 protein sequence, shown with its most common DNA and genes. TCRdb's processing, not the authors' own work, is the source of the V and J calls. This sample has about 1.1 million distinct CDR3 sequences in its table, and 36% of those were observed once. The ten largest clones capture 11% of the sample.

The table lists this clonotype with many counts. Its antigen target is currently unknown. Base quality data are lacking; no much larger clone is found one base away. Points the paper makes about the study in general: In validation, the model predicted ophthalmopathy progression with more than 70% sensitivity and roughly 72% specificity; about a dozen predicted patients were CT-confirmed with GO in a median of approximately six months. Most expanded thyroid clonotypes with a frequency above 0.001 also appeared in blood, which suggests that blood repertoires may reflect the immune response in the thyroid. In cross-validation, the 13-signature model distinguished ophthalmopathy from stable hyperthyroidism with around 90% sensitivity and about 81% specificity, while in the test set the corresponding values were 80% and 75%. No statistical method was used to set the sample size in advance, and the investigators knew which group each participant was assigned to.

CDR1 is given as SGDLS and CDR2 as YYNGEE, both from the germline V gene. Relative to germline, V is 0 bases shorter and J is 4 bases shorter, with 10 bases between their ends. Measured from the cysteine to the phenylalanine, the CDR3 is 14 residues long. Only the CDR3 DNA is retained, 42 bases long and in frame from the first base. Hyperthyroidism patients were newly diagnosed, were aged 18 to 65 years, and had a disease duration under 2 months. Patients with other autoimmune diseases, uncontrolled infections, pregnancy or lactation were excluded from the study. Diagnosis was based on clinical symptoms, serum thyroxine, TRAb, thyroid ultrasound and orbital computed tomography. Trizol reagent was used to extract the total RNA, and its quality was then checked on an Agilent 2100 Bioanalyzer.

This receptor was obtained from an adult man with Graves' hyperthyroidism. The sequence is built from TRBV9 and TRBJ1-1, with TRBD1 as a weak D call on 5 bases. Source material: peripheral blood or thyroid tissue (not recorded which). The encoded CDR3 is CASSVGGAGTEAFF. The bases are TGTGCCAGCAGCGTAGGAGGGGCTGGCACTGAAGCTTTCTTT.